This T cell receptor beta chain was documented in a study of technical replicates of blood from four donors. Using immunoSEQ multiplex PCR, the repertoire was profiled, and TCRdb retains in-frame clones only, with some absent. The sample shows 70,000 to 80,000 clones, over 80% of them seen only once. Germline CDR1 is SGHRS and CDR2 is YFSETQ. The V end lost 2 bases, the J end lost 5 bases, and 15 bases lay between the germline ends. This CDR3 region has 15 residues. This chain connects TRBV5-1 to TRBJ2-3; perhaps TRBD2 as D (6 bases). This receptor was obtained from a human donor in good health. The sequencing input was T cells isolated from PBMCs. CDR3 bases: TGCGCCAGCAGCTTCGTCGAGGGAGCGGGAGATACGCAGTATTTT. The encoded protein is CASSFVEGAGDTQYF.